This T cell receptor (beta chain) emerged from a study of T cell responses to AZD1222 COVID-19 vaccine. Study-wide points: Without day 14 samples, only post-peak T cell repertoires were studied. Compared with day 0, the breadth and depth of the Spike-specific TCR repertoire rose significantly after two doses of AZD1222. The study identified only five to seven AZD1222 recipients as seropositive at baseline.

CDR1 SNHLY and CDR2 FYNNEI come from the germline V gene. The CDR3 loop spans 13 amino acids. The V gene lost 7 bases and the J gene lost 2 bases, with 9 bases spanning the gap. This clone was detected once. What it recognizes is unknown. Using immunoSEQ multiplex PCR, the repertoire was profiled, and TCRdb retains in-frame clones only, with some absent. The repertoire holds around 120,000 clones, 90% to 95% seen once, with around 2% in the top ten. The origin of this receptor is an adult in good health. This sequence joins TRBV2 and TRBJ1-5, with D hard to call. Sequences were derived from peripheral blood, sampled on day 0 of AZD1222 vaccination. The CDR3 region is CASKASRNQPQHF. CDR3 DNA sequence: TGTGCCAGCAAGGCCTCCCGCAATCAGCCCCAGCATTTT.